Reported below is one T cell receptor (beta chain). Its antigen remains unknown. The sample originates from a study of blood T cells in healthy people across ages. The study, taken as a whole, reports: Naive T cell percentage showed a strong correlation with TCR beta diversity.

Germline V gene sequence: CDR1 SEHNR, CDR2 FQNEAQ (reference sequence). The CDR3 has 15 amino acids. The ends lost 6 bases at V and 0 bases at J; junction bases unmatched: 8. It was with a sample-barcoded 5' primer and a J-beta primer mix that a second PCR of about 7 to 12 cycles was run. A template-switch adaptor containing 12 random nucleotides labeled each cDNA molecule. TCRdb fed the 5' RACE reads into MiXCR, producing one record per CDR3 protein. The sample carries 700,000 or so distinct CDR3 sequences, over 40% recorded once. The clonotype originates from a man older than 75 in good health. The sequenced sample consisted of blood. This chain links TRBV7-9 with TRBJ2-7, with 7 bases lining up with TRBD1. Written as DNA, the CDR3 is TGTGCCAGCAGTTCCCCGGACAGGAGCTCCTACGAGCAGTACTTC. Its translation is CASSSPDRSSYEQYF.